This entry describes one TCR beta chain. The specificity of this receptor is unknown. No per-base quality is available; no much larger clone lies one base away. The CDR3 holds 15 amino acids from the cysteine to the phenylalanine. Just CDR3 DNA is preserved here, 45 bases in frame from base 1. Clipping removes 5 bases from V and 5 bases from J, with 9 as the unmatched junction base count. From a lookup of the germline V gene, CDR1 and CDR2 are SGHRS and YFSETQ. This sample stems from a study of blood T cell repertoires in COVID-19 (dated by TCRdb to between 2020 and 2021). The study in broad terms: Samples covering the acute and convalescent phases of COVID-19 were provided by collaborators in the United States, Italy and Spain. The material from the prospective study consisted of cDNA or gDNA derived from T cells, B-cell-depleted T cells, or PBMCs. The dataset comprised deeply sampled blood TCRbeta repertoires from subjects exposed to, actively infected with, or recovered from COVID-19. The repertoires were released in a freely available public database meant as a resource for research on the immune response to SARS-CoV-2. Samples came from the ongoing ImmuneRACE study (first 160 participants) plus 1,254 subjects from 6 global collaborators. Sample metadata almost always included a de-identified subject ID, COVID-19 status, age in years and sex. Where available, HLA class I and class II types were taken from metadata supplied by the sample provider and were not determined by assay-based typing. Summary of the overall study and its limitations: The amount of clinical and demographic metadata varied by source and participant and was provided uncurated.

Enrolling through a virtual design, the prospective study's participants ranged in age from about 18 to 89 years and lived across more than 20 United States geographic areas. Cohort assignment in the prospective study relied on participant-reported clinical history from a screening survey and a study questionnaire. Each participant in the prospective study had whole blood, serum and a nasopharyngeal or oropharyngeal swab collected by mobile phlebotomists. Additional blood draws and questionnaires over an approximately two-month period could optionally be provided by prospective study participants. Before DNA extraction, blood samples from the prospective study were shipped at room temperature or frozen. TCRbeta CDR3 regions were amplified from genomic DNA by means of the immunoSEQ Assay, a bias-controlled multiplex PCR. In the source study's methods: The number of nucleated cells in each sample was estimated from the amplification of reference gene primers within the assay. To quantify the absolute abundance of each unique TCRbeta CDR3 rearrangement, sequence reads were collapsed and filtered. For each sample, productive Simpson clonality was calculated as the square root of Simpson's diversity index across productive rearrangements. Drawn from immuneACCESS, this table holds only the in-frame rearrangements with V and J called that TCRdb kept. Clones are partly lost; checked studies trace under half to an unresolved V gene and leave the rest unexplained. V, J and clone size are those of that table, while D and trimming were read from the DNA. In this sample the table shows 200,000 to 300,000 clones, about 86% of which occur a single time. The ten largest account for 2.5% to 3.5% of the sample.

This receptor was obtained from a woman aged 40 to 50 with acute COVID-19. Recombination connected TRBV5-1 to TRBJ2-5, and 10 junction bases match TRBD2. Sequenced sample: PBMCs or T cells enriched from blood (not recorded which). The sequenced DNA: TGCGCCAGCAGGGTCCCTAGCGGGAGTGGGGAGACCCAGTACTTC. It specifies CASRVPSGSGETQYF.